There are many counts of the clone carrying this TCR beta chain. The data were taken from a study of CD8 T cells in ankylosing spondylitis. Libraries for TCR beta were made by quantitative 5'-RACE with molecular barcodes. TCRdb re-derived calls from the 5' RACE reads in MiXCR, one entry per CDR3 protein. The repertoire holds some 250,000 distinct CDR3 sequences, with 9.5% to 12% as singletons. Sequenced material: blood, either unsorted or a sorted T cell fraction (not recorded which). The TCR comes from a male donor with ankylosing spondylitis or in good health (not recorded which).

CDR3 bases: TGTGCCAGCAGTACCCAGCATACGCAGTATTTT. Encoded protein: CASSTQHTQYF. The chain recombines TRBV28 with TRBJ2-3, with no clear D. Germline V gene data show CDR1 as MDHEN and CDR2 as SYDVKM. The CDR3 extends over 11 amino acids. The germline V and J ends were trimmed by 5 bases and 7 bases, with 7 bases remaining between them.